This T cell receptor (beta chain) was captured by sequencing in a study of cytomegalovirus exposure and HLA in healthy donors. Study-level findings and limits: There were some V segments, including TRBV6-2 and TRBV6-3, excluded as indistinguishable. CMV serostatus was the sole immune exposure data available. In a later analysis, V- and J-gene trimming of beta chains associated with a DCLRE1C missense variant, replicated independently.

Germline CDR1 SNHLY, CDR2 FYNNEI. CDR3 length equals 15 residues. PCR used 60 Vbeta primers and 13 Jbeta primers. Data came from immunoSEQ multiplex PCR; TCRdb stores just in-frame clones and leaves some out. Among about 140,000 clones listed, around 83% were seen once. As concerns this clone: The antigen is undetermined. A junction boundary mismatches the germline segment, possibly from a read error.

The source is a man in his forties in good health and CMV-seropositive. The J gene is TRBJ2-5, the V gene TRBV2; 10 positions match TRBD1. Sequencing was done on a sample of PBMCs. CDR3 DNA: TGTGCCAGCACTGAAGAGGGACAGGGGATCGAGACCCAGTACTTC. Its translation: CASTEEGQGIETQYF.